Listed below are T cell receptor beta chains from one sample, sequenced in a study of read filtering for tumor transcriptome and immune sequencing. TCRdb re-called the reads with MiXCR, one entry per CDR3 protein. The sample contains 85,000 or so distinct CDR3 sequences, around an eighth of which appear only once. The source material was a population of CD138-negative cells sorted from bone marrow. The receptors derive from a donor aged 40 or older with multiple myeloma. The CDR3 runs from the conserved cysteine through the conserved F or W. The D gene is left open where the match is weak. Expanded clones are given a class, and other clones once, few, many or no size at all.

j_gene: TRBJ1-1
abundance: many
d_gene: .
v_gene: TRBV20-1
CDR3nt: TGCAGTGCTAGAGATCGCGGGGGACACACTGAAGCTTTCTTT
CDR3aa: CSARDRGGHTEAFF

j_gene: TRBJ2-1
abundance: many
d_gene: .
v_gene: TRBV7-2
CDR3nt: TGTGCCAGCAGCTTGTCATTGGACTTCAATGAGCAGTTCTTC
CDR3aa: CASSLSLDFNEQFF

j_gene: TRBJ2-7
abundance: few
d_gene: TRBD2
v_gene: TRBV20-1
CDR3nt: TGCAGTGCTAGGGGGGGCGGAATGGGACTAGCGGTCTACGAGCAGTACTTC
CDR3aa: CSARGGGMGLAVYEQYF

j_gene: TRBJ1-3
abundance: many
d_gene: .
v_gene: TRBV10-3
CDR3nt: TGTGCCATCAGTGAGAGCCAGTCCTTCTCTGGAAACACCATATATTTT
CDR3aa: CAISESQSFSGNTIYF

j_gene: TRBJ2-1
abundance: many
d_gene: TRBD2
v_gene: TRBV5-6
CDR3nt: TGTGCCAGCAGCCCTCGCGGGGGGGGGAGGGCCAGGTACAATGAGCAGTTCTTC
CDR3aa: CASSPRGGGRARYNEQFF

j_gene: TRBJ2-1
abundance: many
d_gene: TRBD1
v_gene: TRBV20-1
CDR3nt: TGCAGTGCTAGAGATCCTGGACAGGGAATGGATGAGCAGTTCTTC
CDR3aa: CSARDPGQGMDEQFF

j_gene: TRBJ2-5
abundance: .
d_gene: TRBD2
v_gene: TRBV5-4
CDR3nt: TGTGCCAGCAGCTTGTTTAGCGGGAGTGAGACCCAGTACTTC
CDR3aa: CASSLFSGSETQYF

j_gene: TRBJ2-7
abundance: many
d_gene: .
v_gene: TRBV9
CDR3nt: TGTGCCAGCAGCGTAGGTCCAGACTACGAGCAGTACTTC
CDR3aa: CASSVGPDYEQYF

j_gene: TRBJ2-3
abundance: once
d_gene: .
v_gene: TRBV11-2
CDR3nt: TGTGCCAGCAGCTTAGATGGGGTAGCGAGCCCAGATACGCATTATTTT
CDR3aa: CASSLDGVASPDTHYF

j_gene: TRBJ2-1
abundance: many
d_gene: .
v_gene: TRBV7-3
CDR3nt: TGTGCCAGCGCTGGGGGGTCCTACAATGAGCAGTTCTTC
CDR3aa: CASAGGSYNEQFF

j_gene: TRBJ2-5
abundance: few
d_gene: TRBD1
v_gene: TRBV19
CDR3nt: TGTGCCAGCTCCAGGGGGACAGGTGGGACCCAGTACTTC
CDR3aa: CASSRGTGGTQYF

j_gene: TRBJ1-5
abundance: many
d_gene: TRBD1
v_gene: TRBV19
CDR3nt: TGTGCCAGTAGGCCAGGGGGAGTGGATCAGCCCCAGCATTTT
CDR3aa: CASRPGGVDQPQHF

j_gene: TRBJ2-1
abundance: large
d_gene: .
v_gene: TRBV21-1
CDR3nt: TGTGCCAGCAGCAAAGCCGAAGACAGGGCTAGTGGCGATGAGCAGTTCTTC
CDR3aa: CASSKAEDRASGDEQFF

j_gene: TRBJ2-3
abundance: many
d_gene: .
v_gene: TRBV10-3
CDR3nt: TGTGCCATCAGTGAGTCCCCCACGAAACCTAGCACAGATACGCAGTATTTT
CDR3aa: CAISESPTKPSTDTQYF

j_gene: TRBJ2-1
abundance: many
d_gene: .
v_gene: TRBV2
CDR3nt: TGTGCCAGCAGCCGGGCTCTACAGGGTGAGCAGTTCTTC
CDR3aa: CASSRALQGEQFF

j_gene: TRBJ1-5
abundance: few
d_gene: TRBD1
v_gene: TRBV12-3/TRBV12-4
CDR3nt: TGTGCCAGCAGCGACAGGGCCCAGCCCCAGCATTTT
CDR3aa: CASSDRAQPQHF

j_gene: TRBJ2-7
abundance: few
d_gene: TRBD2
v_gene: TRBV18
CDR3nt: TGTGCCAGCTCACCGGGACTAGCGGGGTTGTACGAGCAGTACTTC
CDR3aa: CASSPGLAGLYEQYF

j_gene: TRBJ2-1
abundance: .
d_gene: TRBD2
v_gene: TRBV9
CDR3nt: TGTGCCAGCAGCGTATATGCTAGCGGGGGGACCTACAATGAGCAGTTCTTC
CDR3aa: CASSVYASGGTYNEQFF

j_gene: TRBJ2-2
abundance: many
d_gene: .
v_gene: TRBV7-8
CDR3nt: TGTGCCAGCAGGTCCCTTATGACCGGGGAGCTGTTTTTT
CDR3aa: CASRSLMTGELFF

j_gene: TRBJ1-4
abundance: many
d_gene: .
v_gene: TRBV7-9
CDR3nt: TGTGCCAGTCGGGACGCCTGGGAAGAAAAACTGTTTTTT
CDR3aa: CASRDAWEEKLFF

j_gene: TRBJ2-5
abundance: many
d_gene: .
v_gene: TRBV29-1
CDR3nt: TGCAGCGTTGTCAGGGACCAAGAGACCCAGTACTTC
CDR3aa: CSVVRDQETQYF

j_gene: TRBJ2-5
abundance: many
d_gene: TRBD2
v_gene: TRBV7-8
CDR3nt: TGTGCCAGCAGCCGAAGACTAGCGGGAGGGGTTGAGACCCAGTACTTC
CDR3aa: CASSRRLAGGVETQYF

j_gene: TRBJ2-7
abundance: many
d_gene: .
v_gene: TRBV10-3
CDR3nt: TGTGCCATCCAAGACAACTCCTACGAGCAGTACTTC
CDR3aa: CAIQDNSYEQYF

j_gene: TRBJ1-5
abundance: many
d_gene: .
v_gene: TRBV20-1
CDR3nt: TGCAGTGCCACCGGCGTGGATCAGCCCCAGCATTTT
CDR3aa: CSATGVDQPQHF

j_gene: TRBJ2-1
abundance: few
d_gene: .
v_gene: TRBV13
CDR3nt: TGTGCCAGCAGCAAGGAGAGGGCAGCAAGGAATGAGCAGTTCTTC
CDR3aa: CASSKERAARNEQFF

j_gene: TRBJ2-7
abundance: .
d_gene: TRBD2
v_gene: TRBV14
CDR3nt: TGTGCCAGCAGCCAAGAGAGGGGAAAAGCGGGGAGGATCTACGCGCAGTACTTC
CDR3aa: CASSQERGKAGRIYAQYF

j_gene: TRBJ2-2
abundance: many
d_gene: .
v_gene: TRBV23-1
CDR3nt: TGCGCCAGCAGTCAACGGGACACGAACACCGGGGAGCTGTTTTTT
CDR3aa: CASSQRDTNTGELFF

j_gene: TRBJ1-5
abundance: many
d_gene: .
v_gene: TRBV20-1
CDR3nt: TGCAGTGCTAGGAAGGGCGGAGATCAGCCCCAGCATTTT
CDR3aa: CSARKGGDQPQHF

j_gene: TRBJ2-5
abundance: many
d_gene: TRBD2
v_gene: TRBV2
CDR3nt: TGTGCCAGCAGTGATTTGTTAGCGGGAGGAGAGACCCAGTACTTC
CDR3aa: CASSDLLAGGETQYF